One sample yielded the 14 T cell receptor beta chains listed below, sequenced in a study of T-cell memory formation after mild COVID-19. TCRdb independently ran MiXCR on the 5' RACE reads; one entry per CDR3 protein. Among about 400,000 distinct CDR3 sequences, 24% were seen once, and the ten largest hold around 9.5%. Sequenced material: PBMCs or a T cell subset sorted from them (not recorded which). The receptors originated from an adult woman who had mild COVID-19 (a few samples of this study predate the infection). Cell type and time point are not known.

In this sample, this clonotype turned up once. The J gene is TRBJ1-1, the V gene TRBV7-9; D is unresolved. In germline, CDR1 is SEHNR, CDR2 FQNEAQ (reference sequence). Trimming removed 0 bases at V and 0 bases at J, with 8 bases between. The CDR3 sequence is 15 residues long. CDR3 sequence: CASSLAEGLNTEAFF. The DNA of the CDR3 is TGTGCCAGCAGCTTAGCAGAAGGGCTGAACACTGAAGCTTTCTTT.

This clonotype was counted a few times. The CDR3 sequence: CASSDAGAGPNEKLFF. DNA for the CDR3: TGTGCCAGCAGTGACGCCGGCGCAGGTCCGAATGAAAAACTGTTTTTT. The V gene is TRBV2, the J gene TRBJ1-4, with D uncertain. Germline lookup yields CDR1 SNHLY and CDR2 FYNNEI. Between the trimmed V and J ends, which lost 3 bases and 5 bases, there was a span of 16 bases. The CDR3 extends over 16 amino acids.

This clonotype was detected ten times or more. The V gene is TRBV4-3, the J gene TRBJ1-5, with 7 bases identical to TRBD1. The CDR3 is 18 residues long. CDR1 and CDR2 (germline): LGHNA, YSLEER. Trimming took 0 bases from V and 5 from J; bases not matched to a gene: 13. CDR3 nucleotide sequence: TGCGCCAGCAGCCAAGATATTGAACGGACAGGCGATGATCAGCCCCAGCATTTT. Amino acid sequence: CASSQDIERTGDDQPQHF.

The rearrangement links TRBV15 to TRBJ2-1; D may be TRBD2 (5 bases). Germline CDR1 reads LNHNV; CDR2 reads YYDKDF (reference sequence). The CDR3 spans 16 residues. Trimming took off 1 base at V and 2 bases at J, with 12 bases between the two ends. The CDR3 DNA is TGTGCCACCAGCAGAGTGACCAGCGGACCCTACAATGAGCAGTTCTTC. Amino acid sequence: CATSRVTSGPYNEQFF.

The chain couples TRBV4-1 to TRBJ2-5; D is unclear. V shed 0 bases and J shed 2 bases, with 10 bases lying between them. The CDR3 totals 15 residues. From germline, CDR1 is MGHRA and CDR2 YSYEKL. CDR3 amino acids: CASSQEDKKQETQYF. The CDR3, as DNA: TGCGCCAGCAGCCAAGAAGACAAGAAACAAGAGACCCAGTACTTC.

This clonotype has a single count. This chain's CDR3 is CASSFGGLGGNTIYF. CDR3 bases: TGTGCCAGCAGTTTCGGGGGGCTAGGTGGAAACACCATATATTTT. The J gene is TRBJ1-3, the V gene TRBV12-3 or TRBV12-4; D possibly corresponds to TRBD1 (6 bases). CDR3 length equals 15 residues. With 3 bases removed from V and 3 bases from J, the gap between germline ends came to 12 bases.

The chain joins TRBV5-4 to TRBJ2-5; D possibly corresponds to TRBD1 (6 bases). V shed 4 bases and J shed 5 bases, with 18 bases lying between them. From germline, CDR1 is SGHNT and CDR2 YYREEE (reference sequence). The CDR3 is 15 amino acids. The CDR3 DNA sequence: TGTGCCAGCAGCCCCAAGACAGGCGGCGGGGAGACCCAGTACTTC. Its protein is CASSPKTGGGETQYF.

This clonotype has a handful of counts. The rearrangement uses TRBV18 and TRBJ2-5; D gene ambiguous. CDR1 is KGHSH, CDR2 LQKENI, per germline. The CDR3 runs 13 residues. The V and J ends lost 4 bases and 0 bases respectively, with 6 bases between them. Here the CDR3 DNA reads TGTGCCAGCTCACACATGTACCAAGAGACCCAGTACTTC. This translates into CASSHMYQETQYF. Complete variable domain (other parts from reference TRBV18 and TRBJ2-5): NAGVMQNPRHLVRRRGQEARLRCSPMKGHSHVYWYRQLPEEGLKFMVYLQKENIIDESGMPKERFSAEFPKEGPSILRIQQVVRGDSAAYFCASSHMYQETQYFGPGTRLLVL.

The chain couples TRBV21-1 to TRBJ2-3. TRBV21-1 counts as a pseudogene. This CDR3 has 16 amino acids. CDR3 nucleotides: TGTGCCAGCAGCAACAGGCCAATCCCCAACACAGATACGCAGTATTTT. It encodes CASSNRPIPNTDTQYF.

The chain couples TRBV5-1 to TRBJ2-1; the D gene is possibly TRBD2 (7 bases). CDR1 is SGHRS, CDR2 YFSETQ, per germline. There are 15 residues in the CDR3. V dropped 5 bases and J dropped 8 bases, with 20 bases sitting between them. The CDR3 is CASRSGGAGYDEQFF. The CDR3 DNA follows: TGCGCCAGCAGAAGTGGGGGGGCTGGGTACGATGAGCAGTTCTTC.

The V gene is TRBV4-3, the J gene TRBJ2-5, with D possibly matching TRBD1 (7 bases). V was shortened by 2 bases and J by 5 bases, with 21 bases between the two germline ends. The germline CDR1 and CDR2 sequences are LGHNA and YSLEER. The CDR3 runs 17 residues. CDR3 in amino acids: CASSQLLGTDGGETQYF. In DNA form, the CDR3 reads TGCGCCAGCAGCCAACTCCTAGGGACAGACGGAGGGGAGACCCAGTACTTC.

This chain uses TRBV7-9 with TRBJ1-2, with D unclear. The CDR3 sequence is 16 residues long. V dropped 8 bases and J dropped 3 bases, with 22 bases sitting between them. From germline, CDR1 is SEHNR and CDR2 FQNEAQ (reference sequence). The CDR3 reads CASVRAVGLLDYGYTF. For the CDR3, the DNA is TGTGCCAGCGTGCGGGCGGTAGGGCTGTTAGACTATGGCTACACCTTC.

The chain has TRBV5-4 and TRBJ1-1, with D perhaps TRBD1 (5 bases). The CDR3 covers 14 residues. Germline V CDR1 and CDR2: SGHNT, YYREEE (reference sequence). Trimming removed 4 bases at V and 3 bases at J, with 13 bases between. The CDR3: CASSLRESDTEAFF. The CDR3, as DNA: TGTGCCAGCAGCCTCAGGGAATCGGACACTGAAGCTTTCTTT.

There are a few counts of this clonotype. The V call is TRBV24-1, the J call TRBJ2-3; no definite D call. In germline, CDR1 is KGHDR, CDR2 SFDVKD. V lost 5 bases and J lost 0, with 2 bases in between. This CDR3 spans 12 amino acids. CDR3 sequence: CATSVSTDTQYF. The CDR3 DNA reads as TGTGCCACCAGTGTCAGCACAGATACGCAGTATTTT.